This entry lists 15 T cell receptor beta chains sequenced from one sample in a study of read filtering for tumor transcriptome and immune sequencing. From approximately 400 ng of RNA, a library with molecular barcoded alpha/delta and beta/gamma adaptors was made. From the reads, TCRdb called clonotypes with MiXCR, one entry per CDR3 protein. The sample carries around 41,000 distinct CDR3 sequences, about 15% recorded once. Sequencing was performed on a population of CD138-negative cells sorted from bone marrow. The receptor set was obtained from a donor aged 40 or over with multiple myeloma.

This clonotype occurred many times. V and J are TRBV20-1 and TRBJ2-7, with D possibly TRBD2 on 5 matching bases. The CDR3 sequence is 13 residues long. V lost 2 bases and J 9 bases, leaving 17 bases between the germline ends. Per germline, CDR1 DFQATT and CDR2 SNEGSKA (reference sequence). CDR3 DNA sequence: TGCAGTGCTAGACTAGCCTCTTCGGCCGGGCAGTACTTC. Translation gives CSARLASSAGQYF.

At least ten counts were recorded for this clonotype. V is TRBV11-2 and J is TRBJ1-6, with D possibly matching TRBD1 (5 bases). The germline gives CDR1 SGHAT, CDR2 FQNNGV. V shed 3 bases and J shed 8 bases, with 14 bases lying between them. The CDR3 runs 15 residues. CDR3 DNA sequence: TGTGCCAGCAGCTTCGAGGGGTCGAGGGATTCACCCCTCCACTTT. Encoded protein: CASSFEGSRDSPLHF.

This clonotype has ten or more counts. The chain carries TRBV4-1 and TRBJ2-7; D might be TRBD1 (5 bases). There are 14 residues in the CDR3. Germline values: CDR1 MGHRA, CDR2 YSYEKL. V was trimmed by 0 bases and J by 9 bases, leaving 15 bases between them. The CDR3 nucleotides read TGCGCCAGCAGCCAAGATTGGCCGGGCAGGGTGCAGTACTTC. Its translation is CASSQDWPGRVQYF.

In its sample, this clonotype was seen many times. The chain links TRBV6-6 to TRBJ2-1, with TRBD2 identical over 7 bases. Trimming cost V 5 bases and J 7 bases; bases outside gene matches: 11. Germline-derived CDR1 and CDR2 are MNHNY and SVGAGI (reference sequence). CDR3 length equals 15 residues. This chain's CDR3 is CASSTPTLGGNEQFF. CDR3 in DNA: TGTGCCAGCAGTACACCAACACTGGGGGGGAATGAGCAGTTCTTC.

With respect to this clonotype: This clone may be a read error of a much larger clone one base away. This rearrangement joins TRBV29-1 to TRBJ2-3; unclear D gene. Germline assignment: CDR1 SQVTM and CDR2 ANQGSEA. The CDR3 has 13 amino acids. Trimming removed 3 bases from V and 3 bases from J, with 10 bases in between. The CDR3 region has the DNA TGCAGCGTTGACTTTCAGGAAACAGATACGCAGTATTTT. This codes for CSVDFQETDTQYF.

This clonotype was recorded many times. The rearrangement links TRBV4-3 to TRBJ1-2; D ambiguous. This CDR3 region has 14 residues. Germline V lookup: CDR1 LGHNA, CDR2 YSLEER. Trimming left V 3 bases short and J 4 bases short, with 12 bases between. CDR3 coding DNA: TGCGCCAGCAGCCAGAGTCTTCCCGGCTATGGCTACACCTTC. Translating gives CASSQSLPGYGYTF.

In the case of this clonotype: This likely traces to a read error, being one base from a far larger clone. CDR3 loop: CAGSLGHRDTQYF. The CDR3 bases are TGTGCCGGCAGCTTAGGACATAGAGATACGCAGTATTTT. The chain recombines TRBV11-2 with TRBJ1-4, with a possible D match to TRBD1 (5 bases). The tail of the sequence fits TRBJ2-3 better, so the J call may be wrong. The CDR3 extends over 13 amino acids. From germline, CDR1 is SGHAT and CDR2 FQNNGV.

The sample holds many counts of this clonotype. The chain joins TRBV5-4 to TRBJ2-2; 8 bases are a match to TRBD1. This CDR3 has 16 residues. V gave up 5 bases and J gave up 3 bases; unmatched junction bases: 9. Per the germline V gene, CDR1 is SGHNT and CDR2 is YYREEE (reference sequence). CDR3 region: CASSLTGEVYTGELFF. CDR3 DNA sequence: TGTGCCAGCAGTCTGACAGGGGAAGTCTACACCGGGGAGCTGTTTTTT.

The table lists this clonotype with many counts. The gene calls are TRBV16 and TRBJ2-7, with D perhaps assigned TRBD1 or TRBD2 (5 bases each). The CDR3 is 14 amino acids. Looked up from germline, CDR1 is KGHSY and CDR2 is FQNENV. The germline V and J ends were trimmed by 2 bases and 0 bases, with 8 bases remaining between them. CDR3 DNA sequence: TGTGCCAGCAGCCAAGTTGGGGGCTCCTACGAGCAGTACTTC. It encodes CASSQVGGSYEQYF.

With regard to this clonotype: Germline and junction disagree at one end, which may indicate a read error. The chain combines TRBV19 with TRBJ2-1; D not resolved. The CDR3 is made up of 14 amino acids. CDR1 and CDR2 from the germline V gene are LNHDA and SQIVND (reference sequence). CDR3 in amino acids: CASSRGRPYNGQFF. DNA for the CDR3: TGTGCCAGTAGCCGCGGACGCCCCTACAATGGGCAGTTCTTC.

In regard to this clonotype: It may be a read error: a sequence one base away is much more abundant. It is likely a read error, because the conserved phenylalanine at the end of the CDR3 is missing. The V call is TRBV5-1, the J call TRBJ2-7, with D possibly being TRBD2 (6 bases). Per the germline V gene, CDR1 is SGHRS and CDR2 is YFSETQ. V lost 4 bases and J lost 0, with 17 bases in between. CDR3 size: 16 residues. The CDR3 nucleotides are TGCGCCAGCAGCCCCTCCAAAGGAGGGCGCTCCTACGAGCAGTACCTC. As protein: CASSPSKGGRSYEQYL.

This clonotype has at least ten counts. The junction differs from germline at one of its ends, possibly a read error. The rearrangement uses TRBV7-2 and TRBJ2-3; D may be TRBD1 or TRBD2 (5 bases each). In germline, CDR1 is SGHTA, CDR2 FQGNSA. The CDR3 has 15 amino acids. The CDR3 sequence: CAGSSGVKGTDTQYF. The CDR3 region has the DNA TGTGCCGGCAGCTCCGGGGTGAAGGGGACAGATACGCAGTATTTT. Based on the CDR3 plus reference TRBV7-2 and TRBJ2-3, the full variable domain is GAGVSQSPSNKVTEKGKDVELRCDPISGHTALYWYRQSLGQGLEFLIYFQGNSAPDKSGLPSDRFSAERTGGSVSTLTIQRTQQEDSAVYLCAGSSGVKGTDTQYFGPGTRLTVL.

This clonotype is classed as medium-sized. J is TRBJ2-7 and V is TRBV10-3; a weak D match, TRBD1 (5 bases). From germline, CDR1 is ENHRY and CDR2 SYGVKD. The CDR3 loop spans 12 amino acids. V lost 0 bases, J lost 7 bases, and 7 bases lay in between. CDR3 in amino acids: CAISESGQEQYF. For the CDR3, the DNA is TGTGCCATCAGTGAGTCCGGACAAGAGCAGTACTTC.

This clonotype was counted at least ten times. The CDR3 spells CASSQVRGGTTDTQYF. CDR3 in DNA: TGTGCCAGCAGCCAAGTAAGGGGGGGGACCACAGATACGCAGTATTTT. The chain couples TRBV3-1 to TRBJ2-3, with a possible D match to TRBD2 (7 bases). CDR3 length: 16 amino acids. V was cut by 1 base and J by 2 bases, with 13 bases left in between. Germline V gives CDR1 LGHDT, CDR2 YNNKEL (reference sequence).

This clonotype was detected many times. The chain recombines TRBV6-5 with TRBJ1-5; tentatively, D is TRBD1 (6 bases). V lost 3 bases and J 9 bases, leaving 9 bases between the germline ends. Germline-derived CDR1 and CDR2 are MNHEY and SVGAGI. The CDR3 covers 12 residues. CDR3 nucleotide sequence: TGTGCCAGCAGTTATCGAGGGGGGCCCCAGCATTTT. Translation: CASSYRGGPQHF.